This TCR beta chain is from a study of diagnostic markers for celiac disease (TCRdb year 2020). This clonotype counts as large (0.1 to 1%) based on its frequency; no count is recorded. The clone's antigen remains unknown. The germline V gene (reference sequence) specifies DFQATT as CDR1 and SNEGSKA as CDR2. The CDR3 runs 16 residues from the cysteine to the phenylalanine. The entry carries no DNA sequence. The instrument was an Illumina MiSeq. One entry per CDR3 protein sequence results from the TCRdb reprocessing of the reads, with DNA left out. The sample's own table lists 1,500 to 2,500 distinct CDR3 sequences. The ten largest clones take up about 15% of the sample.

The sequencing sample was made of either unsorted cells or a sorted T cell fraction (not recorded which). The clonotype was recovered from a human donor. This table probably holds off-target reads from a library built for another chain. The chain couples TRBV20-1 to TRBJ2-7; TCRdb names TRBD2, which stays unverified in the absence of DNA. The CDR3 protein is CSARQSGLAGGREQYF.